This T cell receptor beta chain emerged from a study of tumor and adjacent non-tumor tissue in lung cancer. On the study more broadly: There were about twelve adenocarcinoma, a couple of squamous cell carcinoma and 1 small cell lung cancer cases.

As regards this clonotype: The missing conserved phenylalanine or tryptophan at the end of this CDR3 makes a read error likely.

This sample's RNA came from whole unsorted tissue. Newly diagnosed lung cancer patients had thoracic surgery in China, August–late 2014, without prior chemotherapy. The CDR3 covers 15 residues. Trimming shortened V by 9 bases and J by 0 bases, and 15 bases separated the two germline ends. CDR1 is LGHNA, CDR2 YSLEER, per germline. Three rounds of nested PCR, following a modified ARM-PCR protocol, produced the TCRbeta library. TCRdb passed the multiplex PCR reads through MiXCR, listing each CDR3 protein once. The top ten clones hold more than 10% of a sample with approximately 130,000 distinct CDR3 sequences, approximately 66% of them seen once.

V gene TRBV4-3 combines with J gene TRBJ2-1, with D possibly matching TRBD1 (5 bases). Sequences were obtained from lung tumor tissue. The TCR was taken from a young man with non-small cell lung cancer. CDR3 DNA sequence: TGCGCCAGTAACCAAGACAGTTCCTCCTACAATGAGCAGTTCTCC. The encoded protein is CASNQDSSSYNEQFS.